The T cell receptor beta chain under discussion was sequenced for a study of OX40 agonist ivuxolimab in advanced cancers. Points from the study as a whole: More expanded clones were seen, on average, in CD8+ T cells than in CD4+. Among the lowest peripheral clonal expansion occurred in 0.1-3.0 mg/kg partial responders. Antigen specificity remained undetermined for the expanded peripheral T cells.

The assay was immunoSEQ multiplex PCR, and TCRdb's table has in-frame clones only and misses some. The sample contains 75,000 to 90,000 clones, about 89% of which appear only once. The V and J ends lost 4 bases and 0 bases respectively, with 16 bases between them. The CDR3 has 16 residues. Germline V gives CDR1 MNHNY, CDR2 SVGAGI (reference sequence). Collection of blood occurred at baseline, at cycle 4 day 1, and at cycle 7 day 1. For this clone: Its target is not known.

The clonotype was recovered from an adult with an advanced solid tumor such as melanoma, head and neck, liver or kidney cancer. The rearrangement links TRBV6-6 to TRBJ2-7, with TRBD1 as a possible D gene (6 bases). The specimen comprised CD4+ or CD8+ T cells sorted from blood, sampled in a trial of the OX40 agonist ivuxolimab. In DNA, the CDR3 is TGTGCCAGCAGTTCTCCCCTAAGGGGGAGCTCCTACGAGCAGTACTTC. Residues: CASSSPLRGSSYEQYF.